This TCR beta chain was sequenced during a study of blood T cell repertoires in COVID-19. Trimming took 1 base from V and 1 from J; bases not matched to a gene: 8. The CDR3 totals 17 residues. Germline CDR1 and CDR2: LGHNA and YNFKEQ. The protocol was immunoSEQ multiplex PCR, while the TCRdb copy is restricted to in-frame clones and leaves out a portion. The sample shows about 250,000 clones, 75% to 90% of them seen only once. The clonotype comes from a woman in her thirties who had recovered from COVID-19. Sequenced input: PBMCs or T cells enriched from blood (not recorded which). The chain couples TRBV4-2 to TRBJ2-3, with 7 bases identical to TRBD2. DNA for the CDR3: TGTGCCAGCAGCCAAGTGGCTAGCGGCCTACGCACAGATACGCAGTATTTT. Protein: CASSQVASGLRTDTQYF.